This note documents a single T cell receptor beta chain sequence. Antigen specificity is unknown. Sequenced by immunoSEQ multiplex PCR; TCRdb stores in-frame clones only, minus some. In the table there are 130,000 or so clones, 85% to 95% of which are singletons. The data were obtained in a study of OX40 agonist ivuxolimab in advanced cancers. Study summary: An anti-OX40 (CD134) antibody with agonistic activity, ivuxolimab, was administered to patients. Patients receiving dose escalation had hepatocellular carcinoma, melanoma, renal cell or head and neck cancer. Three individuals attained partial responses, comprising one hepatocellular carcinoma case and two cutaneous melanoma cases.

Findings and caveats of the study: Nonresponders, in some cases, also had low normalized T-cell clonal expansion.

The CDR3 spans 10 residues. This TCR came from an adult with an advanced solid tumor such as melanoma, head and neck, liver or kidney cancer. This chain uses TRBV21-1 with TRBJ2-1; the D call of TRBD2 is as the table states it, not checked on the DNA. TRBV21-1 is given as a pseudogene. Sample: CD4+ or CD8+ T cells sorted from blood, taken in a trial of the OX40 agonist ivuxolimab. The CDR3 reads CATRAGEQFF. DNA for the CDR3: TGTGCCACCCGAGCGGGGGAGCAGTTCTTC.